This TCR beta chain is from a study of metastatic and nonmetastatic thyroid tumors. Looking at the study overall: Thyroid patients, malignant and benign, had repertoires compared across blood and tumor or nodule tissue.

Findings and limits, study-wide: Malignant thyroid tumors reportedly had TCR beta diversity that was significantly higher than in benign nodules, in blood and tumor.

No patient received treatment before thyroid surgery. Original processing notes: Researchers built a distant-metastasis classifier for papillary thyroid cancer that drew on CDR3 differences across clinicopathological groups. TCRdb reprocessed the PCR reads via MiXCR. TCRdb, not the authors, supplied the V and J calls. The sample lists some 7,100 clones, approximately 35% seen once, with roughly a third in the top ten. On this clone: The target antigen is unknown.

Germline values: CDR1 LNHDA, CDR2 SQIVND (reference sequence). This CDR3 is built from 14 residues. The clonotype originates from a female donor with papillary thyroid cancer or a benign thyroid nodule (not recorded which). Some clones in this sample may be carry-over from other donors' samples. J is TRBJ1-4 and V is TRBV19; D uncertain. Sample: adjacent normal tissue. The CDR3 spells CATTPPGFIEKLFF. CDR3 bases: TGTGCGACTACTCCCCCCGGGTTTATTGAAAAACTGTTTTTT.